This T cell receptor beta chain comes out of a study of T cell repertoires in cytomegalovirus infection (dated by TCRdb to between 2018 and 2020). With regard to the full study: Donor HLA type was relevant to the analysis, as public TCR beta signatures indicated carriage of CMV infection together with the matching HLA type.

The junction shows trimming of 4 bases on V and 5 bases on J, and the gene matches do not reach 7 bases of it. The germline V gene specifies MDHEN as CDR1 and SYDVKM as CDR2. The CDR3, cysteine through phenylalanine, is 15 amino acids long. The DNA shown is the 45-base CDR3, in frame from base 1. Findings and caveats that apply to the study as a whole: The ex vivo response was dominated by HLA-C-restricted CMV-specific TCR beta clonotypes, which also provided the single most frequent clonotype in two of eight donors. Carriers of CMV infection plus the relevant HLA type were discriminated by the cumulative frequency of public TCR beta family members in the study cohort and in an independent approximately 350-donor cohort.

The run used an Illumina HiSeq 1500. Clones were called with MiXCR by TCRdb after fastp trimmed the public reads at Q25, and only in-frame beta chains were retained. Every entry covers one CDR3 protein and lists the most common genes and DNA from its rows. This sample gives roughly 190,000 distinct CDR3 sequences in total; 8.5% to 10% of them show up just once. The top ten hold about 4.6% of the sample. Many counts were recorded for this clonotype. Its antigen target is currently unknown. Nothing much larger sits one base from this clone, and base qualities are not available. The TCR sequence derives from a human donor in good health (CMV status not recorded). Some clones in this sample may be carry-over from other donors' samples. Sequenced: PBMCs. The receptor chain draws on TRBV28 and TRBJ1-5; 8 nucleotides in the junction match TRBD1. The DNA is TGTGCCAGCAGTTCGGACAGGGAAGCGTATCAGCCCCAGCATTTT. Protein translation: CASSSDREAYQPQHF.